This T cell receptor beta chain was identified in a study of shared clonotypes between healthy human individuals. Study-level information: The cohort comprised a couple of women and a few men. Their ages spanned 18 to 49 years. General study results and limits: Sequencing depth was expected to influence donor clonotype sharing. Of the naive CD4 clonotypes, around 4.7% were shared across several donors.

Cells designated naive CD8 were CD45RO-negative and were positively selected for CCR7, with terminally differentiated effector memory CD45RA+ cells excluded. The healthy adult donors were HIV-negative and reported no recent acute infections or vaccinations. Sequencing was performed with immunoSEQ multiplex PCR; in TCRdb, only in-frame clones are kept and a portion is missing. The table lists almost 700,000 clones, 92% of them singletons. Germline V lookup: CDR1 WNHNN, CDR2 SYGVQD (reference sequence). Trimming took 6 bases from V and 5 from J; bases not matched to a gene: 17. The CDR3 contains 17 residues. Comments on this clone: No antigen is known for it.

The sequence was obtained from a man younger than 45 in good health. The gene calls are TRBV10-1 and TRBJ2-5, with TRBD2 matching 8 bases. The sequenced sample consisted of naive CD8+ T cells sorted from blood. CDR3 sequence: CASSASSGAGEEETQYF. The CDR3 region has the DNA TGCGCCAGCAGCGCCTCATCCGGAGCGGGAGAAGAGGAGACCCAGTACTTC.